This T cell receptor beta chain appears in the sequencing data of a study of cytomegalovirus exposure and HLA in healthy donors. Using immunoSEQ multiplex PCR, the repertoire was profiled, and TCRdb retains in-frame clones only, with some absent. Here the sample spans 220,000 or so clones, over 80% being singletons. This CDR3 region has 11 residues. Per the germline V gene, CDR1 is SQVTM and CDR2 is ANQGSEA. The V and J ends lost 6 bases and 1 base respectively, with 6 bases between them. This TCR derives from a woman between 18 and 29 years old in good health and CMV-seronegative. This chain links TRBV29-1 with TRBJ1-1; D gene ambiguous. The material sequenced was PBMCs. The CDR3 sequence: CSVLENTEAFF. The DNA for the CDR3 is TGCAGCGTGCTCGAGAACACTGAAGCTTTCTTT.